One and the same sample provided the 14 T cell receptor beta chains below, sequenced in a study of yellow fever vaccine responses in identical twins. TCRdb ran MiXCR on the RT-PCR reads and lists one entry per CDR3 protein. The sample lists a few thousand distinct CDR3 sequences, roughly 67% seen once, with 7% to 9% in the top ten. The sample consisted of T cells from blood (PBMCs), unsorted or a sorted subset (not recorded which), taken before or after yellow fever vaccination (not recorded which). The receptors here all came from a woman between 18 and 29 years old who received the yellow fever vaccine.

The genes are TRBV11-3 and TRBJ2-7, with D hard to call. The CDR3 has 13 residues. Trimming pared 1 base from V and 2 bases from J, leaving 6 bases between. From germline, CDR1 is SGHNT and CDR2 YENEEA. CDR3 sequence reads: CASSLGATYEQYF. The CDR3 DNA follows: TGTGCCAGCAGCTTAGGGGCCACCTACGAGCAGTACTTC. The variable domain in full, with the rest retrieved from reference TRBV11-3 and TRBJ2-7, is EAGVVQSPRYKIIEKKQPVAFWCNPISGHNTLYWYLQNLGQGPELLIRYENEEAVDDSQLPKDRFSAERLKGVDSTLKIQPAELGDSAVYLCASSLGATYEQYFGPGTRLTVT.

This clonotype was recorded once. This rearrangement joins TRBV20-1 to TRBJ2-1; D is possibly TRBD1 (6 bases). Trimming removed 0 bases at V and 2 bases at J, with 14 bases between. Germline-derived CDR1 and CDR2 are DFQATT and SNEGSKA (reference sequence). CDR3 size: 16 residues. The CDR3 region is CSARDLGGSTYNEQFF. The CDR3 coding sequence is TGCAGTGCTAGAGATTTAGGGGGTTCCACCTACAATGAGCAGTTCTTC.

The chain recombines TRBV15 with TRBJ2-7, with 13 bases identical to TRBD2. Germline V lookup: CDR1 LNHNV, CDR2 YYDKDF (reference sequence). J gave up 2 bases and V 5 bases, and 3 bases lay outside the gene matches. This CDR3 comprises 15 residues. CDR3 coding DNA: TGTGCCACCAGCGGAGGACTAGCGGGGGCCTACGAGCAGTACTTC. Amino acids: CATSGGLAGAYEQYF.

The chain joins TRBV10-3 to TRBJ2-1, with D possibly matching TRBD2 (6 bases). This CDR3 has 16 residues. Germline V CDR1 and CDR2: ENHRY, SYGVKD. Trimming removed 5 bases at V and 0 bases at J, with 14 bases between. The CDR3 loop reads CAISKPSESSYNEQFF. The CDR3 region has the DNA TGTGCCATCAGTAAACCTAGCGAAAGCTCCTACAATGAGCAGTTCTTC.

This chain uses TRBV29-1 with TRBJ1-1; D remains unclear. V was shortened by 6 bases and J by 0 bases, with 8 bases between the two germline ends. In germline, CDR1 is SQVTM, CDR2 ANQGSEA. CDR3 length: 12 residues. CDR3 coding DNA: TGCAGCGTCGGAGTTTTGAACACTGAAGCTTTCTTT. Protein sequence: CSVGVLNTEAFF.

This clonotype showed up just a few times. V usage is TRBV6-1 and J usage is TRBJ2-7; 8 nucleotides agree with TRBD2. Germline CDR1 MNHNS, CDR2 SASEGT. CDR3 length: 16 residues. V was pared by 1 base and J by 7 bases, with 12 bases of the junction left unmatched. CDR3 in amino acids: CASSEEPRTSKREQYF. CDR3 nucleotides: TGTGCCAGCAGTGAAGAACCTCGGACTAGCAAAAGGGAGCAGTACTTC.

This clonotype was counted between two and nine times. V gene TRBV5-6 combines with J gene TRBJ2-7; tentative D call: TRBD1 (6 bases). V dropped 1 base and J dropped 1 base, with 9 bases sitting between them. The CDR3 length is 14 residues. CDR1 SGHDT and CDR2 YYEEEE come from the germline V gene. The CDR3 loop is CASSLLDRSYEQYF. Here the CDR3 DNA reads TGTGCCAGCAGCTTGCTAGACAGGTCCTACGAGCAGTACTTC. The full variable domain, completed using reference TRBV5-6 and TRBJ2-7, is DAGVTQSPTHLIKTRGQQVTLRCSPKSGHDTVSWYQQALGQGPQFIFQYYEEEERQRGNFPDRFSGHQFPNYSSELNVNALLLGDSALYLCASSLLDRSYEQYFGPGTRLTVT.

J is TRBJ1-2 and V is TRBV11-1; 8 bases fit TRBD1. The germline V gene has CDR1 SGHAT and CDR2 FQDESV (reference sequence). This CDR3 comprises 14 residues. With 4 bases clipped from V and 6 bases from J, the junction kept 7 bases outside the gene matches. The chain's CDR3 is CASSWQGAFDGYTF. CDR3 nucleotide sequence: TGTGCCAGCAGCTGGCAGGGGGCCTTCGATGGCTACACCTTC.

This clonotype occurred a few times. This chain joins TRBV4-3 and TRBJ2-3; D ambiguous. V lost 0 bases and J 4 bases, leaving 11 bases between the germline ends. Germline-derived CDR1 and CDR2 are LGHNA and YSLEER. The CDR3 length is 15 residues. Here the CDR3 reads CASSQDKELPDTQYF. The CDR3 DNA follows: TGCGCCAGCAGCCAAGATAAGGAACTCCCAGATACGCAGTATTTT.

The V gene is TRBV7-6, the J gene TRBJ2-7, with 10 bases aligning to TRBD2. The ends lost 0 bases at V and 6 bases at J; junction bases unmatched: 5. The CDR3 covers 15 residues. CDR1 SGHVS and CDR2 FNYEAQ come from the germline V gene. Written as DNA, the CDR3 is TGTGCCAGCAGCTTAGCAGCGGGAGGGCAAGGCGAGCAGTACTTC. It encodes CASSLAAGGQGEQYF.

This clonotype was recorded once. This chain connects TRBV2 to TRBJ2-3; TRBD1 is a possible D gene (5 bases). Germline V gives CDR1 SNHLY, CDR2 FYNNEI. The CDR3 contains 13 residues. Between the trimmed V and J ends, which lost 4 bases and 1 base, there was a span of 6 bases. DNA for the CDR3: TGTGCCAGCAGTGGGGGCGGCACAGATACGCAGTATTTT. This encodes CASSGGGTDTQYF.

The rearrangement uses TRBV10-1 and TRBJ2-7, with D tentatively TRBD1 (7 bases). This CDR3 contains 15 residues. Trimming pared 0 bases from V and 5 bases from J, leaving 14 bases between. The germline CDR1 and CDR2 sequences are WNHNN and SYGVQD (reference sequence). CDR3 nucleotide sequence: TGCGCCAGCAGTGAGTCCTGCAGGGGGGTCCACGAGCAGTACTTC. Protein: CASSESCRGVHEQYF.

The chain recombines TRBV4-2 with TRBJ2-7; 14 nucleotides agree with TRBD2. V lost 4 bases and J lost 2; bases outside the gene matches: 10. The CDR3 sequence is 18 residues long. The V gene's germline CDR1 is LGHNA and CDR2 YNFKEQ. Here the CDR3 reads CASSLGLAGGHSTYEQYF. CDR3 coding DNA: TGTGCCAGCAGCCTCGGACTAGCGGGGGGACATTCTACCTACGAGCAGTACTTC.

This clonotype has only a few counts. The V call is TRBV10-1, the J call TRBJ1-2; no clear D. CDR1 and CDR2 from the germline V gene are WNHNN and SYGVQD (reference sequence). The CDR3 consists of 13 residues. V was trimmed by 4 bases and J by 2 bases, leaving 8 bases between them. The CDR3 DNA sequence: TGCGCCAGCAGTGTGGCACTCAACTATGGCTACACCTTC. It yields the protein CASSVALNYGYTF.